The sequence of this T cell receptor beta chain was determined in a study of graft-versus-host responses after intestinal transplantation. Study summary: Each recipient received a multivisceral, liver-intestinal, or isolated intestinal graft. Induction with anti-thymocyte globulin, then tacrolimus and steroids for roughly three years, was given to all recipients.

Study-wide results and limits: Investigators detected GvH clones in recipient marrow, with some emerging earlier in ileum or blood. Early post-transplant HvG declines were associated with peak circulating GvH clone levels.

V was trimmed by 4 bases and J by 8 bases, leaving 9 bases between them. The V gene's germline CDR1 is SGDLS and CDR2 YYNGEE. The CDR3 sequence is 12 residues long. Points on this clone: Its target is unknown. Distinct nucleotide sequences in the sample also encode this CDR3.

The method was immunoSEQ multiplex PCR; TCRdb's version includes in-frame clones alone and lacks a portion of them. The profile covers tens of thousands of clones, with roughly 87% appearing a single time and over 4% taken by the ten largest. The sample here was PBMCs, taken roughly 65 days after intestinal transplantation. This TCR was sampled from a human patient who received an intestinal transplant, so some T cells may come from the graft donor. The V call is TRBV9, the J call TRBJ2-2; no clear D gene. CDR3 coding DNA: TGTGCCAGCAGCCCCCGCGTTGGGGAGCTGTTTTTT. This gives the protein CASSPRVGELFF.